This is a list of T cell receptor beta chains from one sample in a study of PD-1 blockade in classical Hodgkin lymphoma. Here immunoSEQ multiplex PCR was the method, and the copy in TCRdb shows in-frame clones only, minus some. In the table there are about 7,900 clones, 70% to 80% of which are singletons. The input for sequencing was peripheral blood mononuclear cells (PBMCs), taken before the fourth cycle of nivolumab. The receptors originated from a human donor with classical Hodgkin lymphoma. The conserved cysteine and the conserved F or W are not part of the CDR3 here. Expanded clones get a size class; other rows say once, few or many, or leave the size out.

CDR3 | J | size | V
ASSTRDRGQTEAF | TRBJ1-1 | . | TRBV14
ASSLAGSGNTEAF | TRBJ1-1 | . | TRBV7-9
ASSEEGLGRGETQY | TRBJ2-5 | . | TRBV2
ASSFGQGGGYEQY | TRBJ2-7 | . | TRBV7-6
ASTPGRNAYEQY | TRBJ2-7 | once | TRBV28
ASSTGTGSYNEQF | TRBJ2-1 | few | TRBV28
ASSQEQGYGIQY | TRBJ2-4 | . | TRBV4-1
ATVTGTSYEQY | TRBJ2-7 | few | TRBV6-1
ASSSEQETQY | TRBJ2-5 | . | TRBV5-6
ASREDRGNQPQH | TRBJ1-5 | few | TRBV2
ASSDLAGRFEQY | TRBJ2-7 | . | TRBV6-1
ASSFVRGDTQY | TRBJ2-3 | . | TRBV7-2
AISPNSPLH | TRBJ1-6 | . | TRBV10-3
ASSLGSVSGTQY | TRBJ2-3 | . | TRBV5-6
ASSLRSGSWVDNEQF | TRBJ2-1 | . | TRBV7-2
ASSILGRVNEQF | TRBJ2-1 | . | TRBV19
ASSSSSGTYQETQY | TRBJ2-5 | . | TRBV7-9
ASSLGNIGNQPQH | TRBJ1-5 | . | TRBV5-5
ASSLRDAGTEQY | TRBJ2-7 | . | TRBV6-5
ASSVGAETQY | TRBJ2-5 | . | TRBV9
SVEDSYFTDTQY | TRBJ2-3 | . | TRBV29-1
ASSLRPLNEKLF | TRBJ1-4 | . | TRBV7-6
ASSPGGAGANVLT | TRBJ2-6 | . | TRBV6-1
ASTPTGGVGQPQH | TRBJ1-5 | . | TRBV6-1
ASSIFGTGVQPQH | TRBJ1-5 | once | TRBV19
ASSLDRASGRTLQETQY | TRBJ2-5 | few | TRBV7-9
ASRRPGGQSYGYT | TRBJ1-2 | . | TRBV6-5
ASSLIDSSSGNTIY | TRBJ1-3 | . | TRBV5-4
ASSDPGDYEQY | TRBJ2-7 | . | TRBV6-1
ASTGQGGSKLF | TRBJ1-4 | . | TRBV6-6
ASSFLWESGQQETQY | TRBJ2-5 | . | TRBV28
ASSLDGDSNQPQH | TRBJ1-5 | . | TRBV5-1
ASSKRARDSQGQETQY | TRBJ2-5 | . | TRBV21-1
ASSVVGVGQTNTIY | TRBJ1-3 | . | TRBV28
ASSQDRGGRDGYT | TRBJ1-2 | . | TRBV14
ASSIDPRTSYEQY | TRBJ2-7 | . | TRBV19
ASSYSPSGSFEQY | TRBJ2-7 | . | TRBV6-5
ASSYLQGGVDQPQH | TRBJ1-5 | . | TRBV6-6
ASSSGTSGTDTQY | TRBJ2-3 | . | TRBV7-8
ASSLDRDYGYT | TRBJ1-2 | . | TRBV18
ASSMNARDEQF | TRBJ2-1 | . | TRBV7-2
SAERETQY | TRBJ2-5 | . | TRBV20-1
SVDQATEAF | TRBJ1-1 | . | TRBV20-1
ASSYSIAGGYNEQF | TRBJ2-1 | . | TRBV6-5
ASSLGPQGDTQY | TRBJ2-3 | medium-sized | TRBV5-4
ASSGGLAVNEQF | TRBJ2-1 | . | TRBV10-2
ASSDSLGSYGNTIY | TRBJ1-3 | . | TRBV6-1
ASSEVRITEAF | TRBJ1-1 | . | TRBV6-1
ASSLGQPPYEQY | TRBJ2-7 | . | TRBV5-1
ASSLGHTKETQY | TRBJ2-5 | . | TRBV5-1
ASSGGWTGTEAF | TRBJ1-1 | . | TRBV5-1
ASSSRQGTYEQY | TRBJ2-7 | . | TRBV28
ASSQVAQGRVEQY | TRBJ2-7 | . | TRBV4-3
ATSRDLSAASDTQY | TRBJ2-3 | . | TRBV15